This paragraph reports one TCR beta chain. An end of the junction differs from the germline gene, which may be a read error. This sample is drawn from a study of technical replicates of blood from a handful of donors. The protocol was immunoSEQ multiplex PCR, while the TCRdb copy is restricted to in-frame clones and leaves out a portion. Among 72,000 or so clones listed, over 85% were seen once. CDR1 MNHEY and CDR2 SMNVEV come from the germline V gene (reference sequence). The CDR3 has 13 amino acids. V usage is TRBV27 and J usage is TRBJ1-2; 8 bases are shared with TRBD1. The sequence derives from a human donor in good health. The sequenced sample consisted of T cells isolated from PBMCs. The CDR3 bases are TGTGCCAGCAGTTTACGTGGACAGGGTAGTAACTCCTTC. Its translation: CASSLRGQGSNSF.